The rows below give T cell receptor beta chains drawn from one sample of a study of shared clonotypes between healthy human individuals. Generated by immunoSEQ multiplex PCR, the TCRdb table keeps only in-frame clones and is missing some. This table holds 660,000 or so clones, around 96% found once. Sequencing input: naive CD8+ T cells sorted from blood. The receptors were sampled from a woman in her twenties or thirties in good health. Each CDR3 is given with its conserved first and last residue. Fields, in order: clone size, V gene, D gene, J gene, CDR3 protein, CDR3 DNA. The D gene is left open where the match is weak. Not every row has a clone size; where given, it reads once, few, many or a size class.

-	TRBV27	-	TRBJ1-1	CASSLSTGSNTEAFF	TGTGCCAGCAGTTTATCGACGGGTTCGAACACTGAAGCTTTCTTT
few	TRBV28	TRBD2	TRBJ2-3	CASSLPKREGLYTQYF	TGTGCCAGCAGTTTGCCCAAGCGGGAGGGCCTTTATACGCAGTATTTT
-	TRBV28	-	TRBJ1-5	CASGSNQPQHF	TGTGCCAGCGGAAGCAATCAGCCCCAGCATTTT
-	TRBV5-1	-	TRBJ1-1	CASSPFEGMNTEAFF	TGCGCCAGCAGCCCCTTTGAGGGGATGAACACTGAAGCTTTCTTT
-	TRBV4-1	TRBD2	TRBJ2-1	CASSLSGSSYNEQFF	TGCGCCAGCAGCCTTAGCGGGAGCTCCTACAATGAGCAGTTCTTC
-	TRBV27	TRBD1	TRBJ1-5	CASSLSQGAGQPQHF	TGTGCCAGCAGTTTATCCCAGGGGGCGGGTCAGCCCCAGCATTTT
-	TRBV7-8	-	TRBJ2-5	CASSFSRNGGETQYF	TGTGCCAGCAGCTTCTCGCGGAACGGCGGAGAGACCCAGTACTTC
-	TRBV6-1	-	TRBJ2-1	CASTSANEQFF	TGTGCCAGCACTAGCGCCAATGAGCAGTTCTTC
-	TRBV7-8	TRBD1	TRBJ2-7	CASSIPGQGANSREQYF	TGTGCCAGCAGCATCCCCGGGCAGGGGGCAAATTCGCGGGAGCAGTACTTC
-	TRBV7-9	-	TRBJ2-5	CASSLVRGAVAEKETQYF	TGTGCCAGCAGCTTAGTAAGAGGCGCGGTAGCGGAGAAAGAGACCCAGTACTTC
-	TRBV7-9	TRBD2	TRBJ2-7	CASSSPRGQGLAYEQYF	TGTGCCAGCAGCTCTCCACGTGGGCAGGGACTAGCCTACGAGCAGTACTTC
-	TRBV29-1	-	TRBJ1-2	CSVPGFLGGYTF	TGCAGCGTCCCAGGCTTTCTTGGGGGCTACACCTTC
-	TRBV19	-	TRBJ2-7	CASSIEGGATYEQYF	TGTGCCAGTAGTATAGAAGGGGGGGCTACCTACGAGCAGTACTTC
-	TRBV5-1	-	TRBJ2-1	CASSWEGGINEQFF	TGCGCCAGCAGCTGGGAAGGGGGGATCAATGAGCAGTTCTTC
-	TRBV5-6	-	TRBJ2-1	CASSLPPWDEQFF	TGTGCCAGCAGCTTGCCCCCCTGGGATGAGCAGTTCTTC
-	TRBV27	-	TRBJ2-1	CASSLEGGHNEQFF	TGTGCCAGCAGTTTAGAGGGCGGACACAATGAGCAGTTCTTC
-	TRBV6-1	-	TRBJ1-2	CASSEEAGVHYGYTF	TGTGCCAGCAGTGAGGAAGCAGGGGTACACTATGGCTACACCTTC
-	TRBV28	-	TRBJ2-5	CASGPGFRSGETQYF	TGTGCCAGCGGTCCGGGATTCAGATCTGGGGAGACCCAGTACTTC
-	TRBV4-1	-	TRBJ2-7	CASSQAGGSGYEQYF	TGCGCCAGCAGCCAGGCCGGGGGTAGCGGCTACGAGCAGTACTTC
-	TRBV29-1	-	TRBJ1-1	CSVIQGMAEAFF	TGCAGCGTGATACAGGGCATGGCTGAAGCTTTCTTT
-	TRBV11-2	-	TRBJ2-7	CASSLVGGRQYF	TGTGCCAGCAGCTTAGTTGGGGGGCGGCAGTACTTC